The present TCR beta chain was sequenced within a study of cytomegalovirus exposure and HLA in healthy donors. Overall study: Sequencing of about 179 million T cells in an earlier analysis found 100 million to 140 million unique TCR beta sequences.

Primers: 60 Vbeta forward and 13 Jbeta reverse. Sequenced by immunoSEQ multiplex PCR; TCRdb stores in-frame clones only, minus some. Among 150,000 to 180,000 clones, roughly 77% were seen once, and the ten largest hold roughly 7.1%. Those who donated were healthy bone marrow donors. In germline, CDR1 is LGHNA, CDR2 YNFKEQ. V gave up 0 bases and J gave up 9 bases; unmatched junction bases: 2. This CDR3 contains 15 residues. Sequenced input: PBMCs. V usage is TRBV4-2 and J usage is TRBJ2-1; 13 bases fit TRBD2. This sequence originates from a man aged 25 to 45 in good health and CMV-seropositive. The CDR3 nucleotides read TGTGCCAGCAGCCAAGATCGGACTAGCGGGAGTGAGCAGTTCTTC. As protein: CASSQDRTSGSEQFF.